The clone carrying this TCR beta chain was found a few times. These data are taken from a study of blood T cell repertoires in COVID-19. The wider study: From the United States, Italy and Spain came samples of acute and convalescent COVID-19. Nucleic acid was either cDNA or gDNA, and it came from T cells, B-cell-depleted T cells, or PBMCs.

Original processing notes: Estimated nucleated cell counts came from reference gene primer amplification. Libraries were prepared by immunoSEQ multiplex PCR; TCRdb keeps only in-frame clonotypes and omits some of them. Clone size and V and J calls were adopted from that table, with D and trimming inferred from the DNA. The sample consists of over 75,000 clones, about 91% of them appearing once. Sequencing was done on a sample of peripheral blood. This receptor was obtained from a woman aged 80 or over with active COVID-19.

This CDR3 reads CASSLVWQGIQETQYF. The CDR3, as DNA: TGTGCCAGCAGCTTAGTGTGGCAGGGGATCCAAGAGACCCAGTACTTC. The rearrangement links TRBV11-2 to TRBJ2-5; a weak D match, TRBD1 (6 bases). The CDR3 contains 16 residues. Trimming left V 1 base short and J 1 base short, with 13 bases between. CDR1 and CDR2 (germline): SGHAT, FQNNGV. Full variable domain (outside the CDR3, taken from reference TRBV11-2 and TRBJ2-5): EAGVAQSPRYKIIEKRQSVAFWCNPISGHATLYWYQQILGQGPKLLIQFQNNGVVDDSQLPKDRFSAERLKGVDSTLKIQPAKLEDSAVYLCASSLVWQGIQETQYFGPGTRLLVL.